The 20 T cell receptor beta chains given below trace back to one sample, sequenced in a study of cytomegalovirus exposure and HLA in healthy donors. A multiplex PCR was run with 60 Vbeta primers and 13 Jbeta primers. Profiled with immunoSEQ multiplex PCR; TCRdb holds only in-frame clones, not every one. The sample features 150,000 to 200,000 clones, with over 1% in its top ten. The sequencing sample was made of PBMCs. These TCRs come from a woman in her fifties or sixties in good health and CMV-seronegative.

This CDR3 reads CATSRDLSEQYF. In nucleotides, the CDR3 is TGTGCCACCAGCAGAGATCTAAGCGAGCAGTACTTC. The chain employs TRBV15 and TRBJ2-7; D call uncertain. V was pared by 0 bases and J by 6 bases, with 6 bases between. CDR1 LNHNV and CDR2 YYDKDF come from the germline V gene (reference sequence). The CDR3 runs 12 residues.

The gene calls are TRBV5-4 and TRBJ1-2; possible D gene TRBD1, 6 bases. The V and J ends lost 5 bases and 4 bases respectively, with 15 bases between them. This CDR3 contains 14 residues. Germline-derived CDR1 and CDR2 are SGHNT and YYREEE (reference sequence). CDR3 coding DNA: TGTGCCAGCAGGATTGGGGGCGCGGGCTATGGCTACACCTTC. Protein: CASRIGGAGYGYTF.

This chain links TRBV7-3 with TRBJ2-1; TRBD2 is a possible D gene (6 bases). The V gene lost 0 bases and the J gene lost 6 bases, with 6 bases spanning the gap. The germline CDR1 and CDR2 sequences are SGHTA and FQGTGA. This CDR3 contains 13 residues. CDR3 DNA: TGTGCCAGCAGCTTAACGGGGGGCAATGAGCAGTTCTTC. It specifies CASSLTGGNEQFF.

The gene calls are TRBV4-3 and TRBJ2-7; D is ambiguous. Trimming removed 0 bases from V and 0 bases from J, with 9 bases in between. This CDR3 comprises 15 residues. The germline V gene has CDR1 LGHNA and CDR2 YSLEER. CDR3 nucleotide sequence: TGCGCCAGCAGCCAAGAGTGGGCAAGCTCCTACGAGCAGTACTTC. It encodes CASSQEWASSYEQYF.

The chain carries TRBV29-1 and TRBJ2-7, with 13 bases matching TRBD2. In germline, CDR1 is SQVTM, CDR2 ANQGSEA. The CDR3 length is 16 residues. V lost 7 bases to trimming and J lost 3 bases; unmatched junction nucleotides: 12. This CDR3 reads CSARTSGSLSFYEQYF. The DNA of the CDR3 is TGCAGCGCTCGGACTAGCGGGAGTTTATCGTTCTACGAGCAGTACTTC.

The chain joins TRBV30 to TRBJ1-2; D is unclear. Trimming removed 8 bases from V and 6 bases from J, with 13 bases in between. Germline-derived CDR1 and CDR2 are GTSNPN and SVGIG (reference sequence). The CDR3 has 11 amino acids. CDR3 DNA sequence: TGTGCCGGATCGGAGGGCCATGGCTACACCTTC. Protein: CAGSEGHGYTF.

In DNA form, the CDR3 reads TGCGCCAGCAGCTGGAAGACAGGGGCGGAAAACGAGCAGTACTTC. Its translation is CASSWKTGAENEQYF. The V call is TRBV5-1, the J call TRBJ2-5, with 8 bases identical to TRBD1. The J call is doubtful: the DNA matches TRBJ2-7 better. CDR1 and CDR2 from the germline V gene are SGHRS and YFSETQ. This CDR3 spans 15 amino acids.

The rearrangement uses TRBV2 and TRBJ1-5, with D perhaps TRBD1 (6 bases). The length of the CDR3 is 15 residues. Germline CDR1 reads SNHLY; CDR2 reads FYNNEI. V was pared by 5 bases and J by 2 bases, with 13 bases between. In nucleotides, the CDR3 is TGTGCCAGCAGTCCCTCGACAGGACGCAATCAGCCCCAGCATTTT. Protein: CASSPSTGRNQPQHF.

This sequence joins TRBV7-6 and TRBJ1-2; the D gene is possibly TRBD1 (6 bases). Germline values: CDR1 SGHVS, CDR2 FNYEAQ. The CDR3 is 13 amino acids. V was clipped by 5 bases and J by 7 bases, with 14 bases between them. The CDR3 spells CASSPLQGIGYTF. As DNA, the CDR3 is TGTGCCAGCAGCCCGTTACAGGGAATTGGCTACACCTTC.

The rearrangement uses TRBV11-3 and TRBJ2-1; D is possibly TRBD2 (5 bases). This CDR3 comprises 16 residues. V lost 5 bases and J 0 bases, leaving 14 bases between the germline ends. In germline, CDR1 is SGHNT, CDR2 YENEEA. CDR3 bases: TGTGCCAGCAGCCTCCTAAGCGGAGGCTCCTACAATGAGCAGTTCTTC. Protein: CASSLLSGGSYNEQFF.

The rearrangement joins TRBV5-6 to TRBJ1-1; 10 bases agree with TRBD1. Germline values: CDR1 SGHDT, CDR2 YYEEEE. V gave up 2 bases and J gave up 6 bases; unmatched junction bases: 7. The length of the CDR3 is 15 residues. In DNA form, the CDR3 reads TGTGCCAGCAGCTTCCCTCCGGGACAGGGGCCTGAAGCTTTCTTT. Protein product: CASSFPPGQGPEAFF.

The chain joins TRBV7-8 to TRBJ2-7; D remains ambiguous. From germline, CDR1 is SGHVS and CDR2 FQNEAQ. V lost 3 bases, J lost 1 base, and 7 bases lay in between. CDR3 length equals 13 residues. The chain's CDR3 is CASSLTESYEQYF. The CDR3 nucleotides read TGTGCCAGCAGCTTGACGGAGTCCTACGAGCAGTACTTC.

V usage is TRBV28 and J usage is TRBJ2-2; 8 bases are shared with TRBD1. This CDR3 region has 15 residues. With V trimmed by 2 bases and J by 5 bases, 4 bases remained unmatched. Germline V gene data show CDR1 as MDHEN and CDR2 as SYDVKM. CDR3 DNA sequence: TGTGCCAGCAGTTTAAGCAGGGGGCTTACCGGGGAGCTGTTTTTT. As protein: CASSLSRGLTGELFF.

The chain is built from TRBV19 and TRBJ2-7; D perhaps matches TRBD1 (5 bases). CDR1 is LNHDA and CDR2 is SQIVND in the germline V gene (reference sequence). CDR3 length: 13 residues. V shed 3 bases and J shed 2 bases, with 8 bases lying between them. Written as DNA, the CDR3 is TGTGCCAGTAGTATGGGGCCAACCTACGAGCAGTACTTC. It specifies CASSMGPTYEQYF.

V is TRBV27 and J is TRBJ2-2; 8 bases align to TRBD2. Germline assignment: CDR1 MNHEY and CDR2 SMNVEV (reference sequence). This CDR3 has 16 amino acids. V dropped 0 bases and J dropped 3; count of bases not matched to a gene: 3. The DNA of the CDR3 is TGTGCCAGCAGTTTATCTATAGCGGGGTACACCGGGGAGCTGTTTTTT. Protein: CASSLSIAGYTGELFF.

The rearrangement uses TRBV5-1 and TRBJ2-3; TRBD2 aligns across 10 bases. Germline V gene data show CDR1 as SGHRS and CDR2 as YFSETQ. V was clipped by 8 bases and J by 0 bases; unmatched bases: 6. This CDR3 contains 15 residues. The CDR3 DNA reads as TGCGCCAGTGATAAGCGGGGGGGTAGCACAGATACGCAGTATTTT. It encodes CASDKRGGSTDTQYF. The whole variable domain, filled in from reference TRBV5-1 and TRBJ2-3, reads KAGVTQTPRYLIKTRGQQVTLSCSPISGHRSVSWYQQTPGQGLQFLFEYFSETQRNKGNFPGRFSGRQFSNSRSEMNVSTLELGDSALYLCASDKRGGSTDTQYFGPGTRLTVL.

The gene calls are TRBV5-1 and TRBJ2-7; D might be TRBD2 (5 bases). The CDR3 loop spans 15 amino acids. V was shortened by 0 bases and J by 9 bases, with 19 bases between the two germline ends. The germline V gene has CDR1 SGHRS and CDR2 YFSETQ. CDR3 sequence: CASSLALEGPGRQYF. The CDR3 nucleotides are TGCGCCAGCAGCTTGGCCCTGGAAGGACCTGGGAGGCAGTACTTC.

For the CDR3, the DNA is TGTGCCAGCAGCTTAGGAGTGGGCCTGGCAAACACCATATATTTT. This translates into CASSLGVGLANTIYF. J is TRBJ1-3 and V is TRBV7-9; D gene uncertain. The CDR3 covers 15 residues. Germline V lookup: CDR1 SEHNR, CDR2 FQNEAQ (reference sequence). Trimming shortened V by 1 base and J by 6 bases, and 13 bases separated the two germline ends.

The chain's CDR3 is CASSPGQGKDTQYF. CDR3 sequence (DNA): TGTGCCAGCTCACCGGGACAGGGGAAAGATACGCAGTATTTT. The V and J genes are TRBV11-3 and TRBJ2-3, with 10 bases identical to TRBD1. Germline V lookup: CDR1 SGHNT, CDR2 YENEEA. The CDR3 has 14 amino acids. Trimming at V came to 8 bases and at J to 5 bases, leaving 7 bases not matched to a gene.

Here the CDR3 reads CASSRTGQNQPQHF. Written as DNA, the CDR3 is TGTGCCAGCAGTCGGACAGGGCAGAATCAGCCCCAGCATTTT. The genes are TRBV2 and TRBJ1-5; 8 bases map to TRBD1. After removal of 5 bases from V and 4 bases from J, the junction contained 4 bases not matched to a gene. The CDR3 spans 14 residues. Germline CDR1 is SNHLY and CDR2 is FYNNEI.